This T cell receptor beta chain came from a study of OX40 agonist ivuxolimab in advanced cancers. Overall study: The mean age was approximately 60 years, ranging from about 20 to 90, with 65% to 90% of participants male. Study outcomes and limitations: Relatively little clonal expansion, among the lowest observed, appeared in partial responders at 0.1-3.0 mg/kg. CD8+ T cells showed, on average, more clonal expansion than CD4+ cells.

To note about this clone: What it binds is unknown.

Autoimmune disease history or systemic immunosuppression was exclusionary. The junction had 10 bases not matched to a gene; V was cut back by 6 bases and J by 5 bases. The germline V gene encodes CDR1 SGHKS and CDR2 YYEKEE (reference sequence). The CDR3 totals 14 residues. Generated by immunoSEQ multiplex PCR, the TCRdb table keeps only in-frame clones and is missing some. The top ten clones hold 9.5% to 12% of a sample with under 45,000 clones, roughly 80% of them seen once. The sequencing used CD4+ or CD8+ T cells sorted from blood, collected in a trial of the OX40 agonist ivuxolimab. The rearrangement joins TRBV5-5 to TRBJ1-2, with 7 bases matching TRBD1. The clonotype originates from an adult with an advanced solid tumor such as melanoma, head and neck, liver or kidney cancer. This CDR3 is CASNLAGQTYGYTF. CDR3 nucleotides: TGTGCCAGCAACTTAGCGGGACAGACTTATGGCTACACCTTC. Using reference TRBV5-5 and TRBJ1-2 for the parts outside the CDR3, the full variable domain is DAGVTQSPTHLIKTRGQQVTLRCSPISGHKSVSWYQQVLGQGPQFIFQYYEKEERGRGNFPDRFSARQFPNYSSELNVNALLLGDSALYLCASNLAGQTYGYTFGSGTRLTVV.